One and the same sample provided the 25 T cell receptor beta chains below, sequenced in a study of T cell repertoires in cytomegalovirus infection. TCRdb fed the reads into MiXCR, producing one record per CDR3 protein. Altogether 230,000 or so distinct CDR3 sequences are present, about a sixth being singletons, with the ten largest covering roughly half. The sample was CD8+ T cells from PBMCs. The receptors were sampled from a human donor in good health (CMV status not recorded). Some clones in this sample may be carry-over from other donors' samples.

This chain joins TRBV28 and TRBJ2-7; no definite D call. The V and J ends lost 6 bases and 2 bases respectively, with 14 bases between them. Germline V gene sequence: CDR1 MDHEN, CDR2 SYDVKM. The CDR3 runs to 14 residues. CDR3 nucleotide sequence: TGTGCCAGCAGCCGAAGTAGACCTACCTACGAGCAGTACTTC. It translates to CASSRSRPTYEQYF.

This clonotype was observed many times. This chain joins TRBV4-3 and TRBJ2-1; 7 bases match TRBD1. J was trimmed by 4 bases and V by 0 bases; bases with no gene match: 3. CDR1 and CDR2 (germline): LGHNA, YSLEER. The CDR3 loop spans 15 amino acids. The CDR3 nucleotides read TGCGCCAGCAGCCAAGAGGGACAGAAGTACAATGAGCAGTTCTTC. Translating gives CASSQEGQKYNEQFF.

The chain couples TRBV3-1 to TRBJ1-2; 8 positions match TRBD1. The germline V gene encodes CDR1 LGHDT and CDR2 YNNKEL (reference sequence). V shed 3 bases and J 1 base; nucleotides not matched to a gene: 7. The CDR3 has 16 amino acids. CDR3 protein: CASSHAGQVINYGYTF. In DNA form, the CDR3 reads TGTGCCAGCAGCCATGCGGGACAGGTGATTAACTATGGCTACACCTTC. Based on the CDR3 plus reference TRBV3-1 and TRBJ1-2, the full variable domain is DTAVSQTPKYLVTQMGNDKSIKCEQNLGHDTMYWYKQDSKKFLKIMFSYNNKELIINETVPNRFSPKSPDKAHLNLHINSLELGDSAVYFCASSHAGQVINYGYTFGSGTRLTVV.

This clonotype was seen at least ten times. The V and J genes are TRBV6-6 and TRBJ1-5; D unclear. The CDR3 totals 13 residues. V was cut by 2 bases and J by 7 bases, with 9 bases left in between. Germline lookup yields CDR1 MNHNY and CDR2 SVGAGI (reference sequence). CDR3 in DNA: TGTGCCAGCAGTTACGCCGAACACCAGCCCCAGCATTTT. Encoded protein: CASSYAEHQPQHF.

This clonotype was detected many times. The chain is built from TRBV28 and TRBJ1-1, with a possible D match to TRBD1 (6 bases). V lost 1 base, J lost 1 base, and 10 bases lay in between. Germline CDR1 and CDR2: MDHEN and SYDVKM. This CDR3 region has 15 residues. This chain's CDR3 is CASSLFGGGNTEAFF. The CDR3 DNA is TGTGCCAGCAGTTTATTTGGGGGCGGGAACACTGAAGCTTTCTTT.

This clonotype occurred many times. The chain recombines TRBV7-2 with TRBJ1-2, with D maybe TRBD1 (5 bases). V was pared by 2 bases and J by 8 bases, with 15 bases between. This CDR3 contains 14 residues. CDR1 is SGHTA and CDR2 is FQGNSA in the germline V gene. CDR3 bases: TGTGCCAGCAGCTTACTCGAGGGGTTCTGGGGCTACACCTTC. Its protein product is CASSLLEGFWGYTF.

This clonotype appeared a few times. The CDR3 reads CSARDTWTANQPQHF. The CDR3 region has the DNA TGCAGTGCTAGAGATACATGGACAGCAAATCAGCCCCAGCATTTT. J is TRBJ1-5 and V is TRBV20-1; D is perhaps TRBD1 (6 bases). Between the trimmed V and J ends, which lost 0 bases and 4 bases, there was a span of 13 bases. CDR3 length: 15 residues. Per the germline V gene, CDR1 is DFQATT and CDR2 is SNEGSKA (reference sequence).

On this clonotype: This may arise from a read error, as a much more abundant clone is one base away. The chain couples TRBV7-2 to TRBJ2-7; TRBD2 agrees at 11 bases. The CDR3 has 15 amino acids. Germline loops: CDR1 SGHTA, CDR2 FQGNSA. CDR3 sequence: CVSSFGSGGAQEQYF. CDR3 sequence (DNA): TGTGTCAGCAGCTTTGGTAGCGGGGGGGCCCAAGAGCAGTACTTC.

This clonotype was observed at least ten times. The chain couples TRBV19 to TRBJ2-7; 11 nucleotides align to TRBD1. V shed 5 bases, J shed 3 bases, and the junction held 9 bases outside the gene matches. The CDR3 is 16 residues long. Germline CDR1 reads LNHDA; CDR2 reads SQIVND (reference sequence). CDR3 amino acids: CASSDEGDRGGYEQYF. The CDR3 DNA reads as TGTGCCAGTAGTGACGAAGGGGACAGGGGGGGCTACGAGCAGTACTTC.

This clonotype has only a few counts. This chain links TRBV7-4 with TRBJ1-6, with D perhaps TRBD1 (6 bases). The V end lost 7 bases, the J end lost 9 bases, and 19 bases lay between the germline ends. The germline gives CDR1 SGHVT, CDR2 SQSDAQ. This CDR3 contains 15 residues. The CDR3 coding sequence is TGTGCCAGCACCCCCCCCCAGGGGTTCGGTTCACCCCTCCACTTT. Translated: CASTPPQGFGSPLHF.

This clonotype was observed a few times. The rearrangement uses TRBV6-2 or TRBV6-3 and TRBJ2-7, with D unclear. Per germline, CDR1 MNHEY and CDR2 SVGEGT. V was pared by 5 bases and J by 6 bases, with 20 bases between. This CDR3 has 15 amino acids. The CDR3 DNA is TGTGCCAGCAGTAGTCACAGCCGATCGGGTTCCGAGCAGTACTTC. Residues: CASSSHSRSGSEQYF.

This clonotype was seen repeatedly, ten times or more. V gene TRBV7-3 combines with J gene TRBJ1-1; D perhaps matches TRBD1 (5 bases). This CDR3 is built from 14 residues. Trimming left V 2 bases short and J 4 bases short, with 11 bases between. Germline lookup yields CDR1 SGHTA and CDR2 FQGTGA. CDR3 protein: CASSLHGGGTEAFF. In DNA, the CDR3 is TGTGCCAGCAGCTTACATGGGGGTGGCACTGAAGCTTTCTTT. Full variable domain (rest looked up from reference TRBV7-3 and TRBJ1-1): GAGVSQTPSNKVTEKGKYVELRCDPISGHTALYWYRQSLGQGPEFLIYFQGTGAADDSGLPNDRFFAVRPEGSVSTLKIQRTERGDSAVYLCASSLHGGGTEAFFGQGTRLTVV.

This chain uses TRBV7-9 with TRBJ2-7, with D possibly matching TRBD2 (8 bases). Germline V gene data show CDR1 as SEHNR and CDR2 as FQNEAQ (reference sequence). V was clipped by 4 bases and J by 5 bases, with 21 bases between them. The CDR3 has 16 amino acids. Written as DNA, the CDR3 is TGTGCCAGCAGCTCGAGACAGGGACTAGGTAGTAACGAGCAGTACTTC. Amino acids: CASSSRQGLGSNEQYF.

This clonotype was counted a few times. The CDR3 nucleotides read TGTGCCAGCAGTTCATTGGACTGGACAGACAGATTCTCTAGCACAGATACGCAGTATTTT. This gives the protein CASSSLDWTDRFSSTDTQYF. The V call is TRBV27, the J call TRBJ2-3, with D perhaps matching TRBD1 (6 bases). Trimming took off 4 bases at V and 0 bases at J, with 26 bases between the two ends. Germline values: CDR1 MNHEY, CDR2 SMNVEV (reference sequence). The CDR3 consists of 20 residues.

The CDR3 nucleotides are TGTGCCACCAGCGGGGACAGGGCCTCCCAAGAGACCCAGTACTTC. Protein product: CATSGDRASQETQYF. The V gene is TRBV15, the J gene TRBJ2-5; the match to TRBD1 covers 9 bases. CDR3 size: 15 residues. Germline CDR1 is LNHNV and CDR2 is YYDKDF (reference sequence). V lost 5 bases, J lost 1 base, and 5 bases stayed unmatched.

This chain connects TRBV28 to TRBJ2-7; 8 bases agree with TRBD2. Germline V lookup: CDR1 MDHEN, CDR2 SYDVKM. V shed 1 base and J 6 bases; nucleotides not matched to a gene: 2. The CDR3 extends over 13 amino acids. CDR3 bases: TGTGCCAGCAGTTTATCCGGGAGGGGCGAGCAGTACTTC. Its translation is CASSLSGRGEQYF.

This clonotype was detected a few times. This chain joins TRBV7-9 and TRBJ2-1; either TRBD1 or TRBD2 may fit D (5 bases each). Deletions cut 5 bases from V and 8 bases from J, with 16 bases between. The CDR3 extends over 14 amino acids. Germline V gives CDR1 SEHNR, CDR2 FQNEAQ (reference sequence). CDR3 loop: CASSHRDGFDEQFF. Here the CDR3 DNA reads TGTGCCAGCAGCCACCGGGACGGATTCGATGAGCAGTTCTTC.

The chain employs TRBV6-2 or TRBV6-3 and TRBJ2-1; maybe TRBD2 (5 bases). The V and J ends lost 2 bases and 8 bases respectively, with 19 bases between them. Germline V lookup: CDR1 MNHEY, CDR2 SVGEGT. The CDR3 is made up of 16 amino acids. The CDR3 sequence is CASSYRELSGIDEQFF. In DNA form, the CDR3 reads TGTGCCAGCAGTTACCGCGAATTATCCGGGATAGATGAGCAGTTCTTC.

The sample holds many counts of this clonotype. The chain couples TRBV7-2 to TRBJ2-6; D unclear. The length of the CDR3 is 20 residues. Germline V gives CDR1 SGHTA, CDR2 FQGNSA. V was clipped by 0 bases and J by 0 bases, with 18 bases between them. The DNA for the CDR3 is TGTGCCAGCAGCTTAGCGCCTCTCAGCTTCTCTTCCTCTGGGGCCAACGTCCTGACTTTC. It encodes CASSLAPLSFSSSGANVLTF. The full variable domain, completed using reference TRBV7-2 and TRBJ2-6, is GAGVSQSPSNKVTEKGKDVELRCDPISGHTALYWYRQSLGQGLEFLIYFQGNSAPDKSGLPSDRFSAERTGGSVSTLTIQRTQQEDSAVYLCASSLAPLSFSSSGANVLTFGAGSRLTVL.

V usage is TRBV28 and J usage is TRBJ1-1; possibly TRBD1 for D (5 bases). Germline-derived CDR1 and CDR2 are MDHEN and SYDVKM. Trimming shortened V by 4 bases and J by 6 bases, and 12 bases separated the two germline ends. The CDR3 has 13 residues. CDR3 loop: CASSSRVGAEAFF. CDR3 DNA: TGTGCCAGCAGTTCCCGCGTGGGGGCTGAAGCTTTCTTT.

This clonotype was observed a few times. The V call is TRBV28, the J call TRBJ1-1, with 11 bases fitting TRBD1. The CDR3 has 14 residues. Germline assignment: CDR1 MDHEN and CDR2 SYDVKM. Losses at the gene ends were 7 bases for V and 0 bases for J; bases not matched to a gene: 1. The chain's CDR3 is CASTDRGLNTEAFF. The DNA for the CDR3 is TGTGCCAGCACGGACAGGGGGCTGAACACTGAAGCTTTCTTT.

There are a few counts of this clonotype. This chain joins TRBV10-2 and TRBJ2-1, with D possibly being TRBD2 (6 bases). V was shortened by 11 bases and J by 7 bases, with 21 bases between the two germline ends. This CDR3 spans 14 amino acids. Per germline, CDR1 WSHSY and CDR2 SAAADI. This CDR3 reads CAASIHDGGNEQFF. The CDR3 DNA is TGCGCCGCCTCAATCCACGACGGGGGTAATGAGCAGTTCTTC.

The chain couples TRBV20-1 to TRBJ1-1, with a weak D call TRBD1 (5 bases). Germline values: CDR1 DFQATT, CDR2 SNEGSKA (reference sequence). The CDR3 runs 13 residues. V was pared by 6 bases and J by 4 bases, with 15 bases between. The CDR3 sequence is CSASLQEGTEAFF. The CDR3 nucleotides read TGCAGTGCCTCCCTACAGGAGGGCACTGAAGCTTTCTTT.

This clonotype was counted only a few times. V gene TRBV19 combines with J gene TRBJ1-1; D is uncertain. This CDR3 region has 13 residues. With 3 bases removed from V and 3 bases from J, the gap between germline ends came to 8 bases. Germline CDR1 is LNHDA and CDR2 is SQIVND (reference sequence). This chain's CDR3 is CASSIDGYTEAFF. DNA of the CDR3: TGTGCCAGTAGTATTGACGGGTACACTGAAGCTTTCTTT.

The gene calls are TRBV20-1 and TRBJ2-7, with D maybe TRBD1 (6 bases). Germline V gene sequence: CDR1 DFQATT, CDR2 SNEGSKA (reference sequence). With 3 bases removed from V and 5 bases from J, the gap between germline ends came to 17 bases. The length of the CDR3 is 14 residues. CDR3 sequence reads: CSARGAPGMDEQYF. CDR3 in DNA: TGCAGTGCTAGGGGGGCACCTGGCATGGACGAGCAGTACTTC.